This TCR beta chain was retrieved from a study of CD8+ T cells in alopecia areata. Study-wide context: Treated patients were dosed with oral tofacitinib, taking 5 to 10 mg twice daily. Study-level points and caveats: Baseline CD8+ expansion's link to response remains uncertain, as there was one nonresponder.

The sequencing template was cDNA reverse transcribed from extracted RNA. Generated by immunoSEQ multiplex PCR, the TCRdb table keeps only in-frame clones and is missing some. Here the sample spans 150,000 to 200,000 clones, approximately 67% being singletons. Turning to this clone: What it binds is unknown.

As to treatment: oral pan-JAK inhibitor, 5-10 mg twice daily. Germline V CDR1 and CDR2: GTSNPN, SVGIG (reference sequence). There are 14 residues in the CDR3. V shed 5 bases and J shed 4 bases, with 18 bases lying between them. The chain employs TRBV30 and TRBJ2-7, with a possible D match to TRBD1 (5 bases). This sample comprised CD4+ T cells sorted from blood, obtained around week 50, from a patient treated with tofacitinib. The TCR comes from a human donor with alopecia areata. CDR3: CAWQDISTTYEQYF. CDR3 bases: TGTGCCTGGCAGGACATCTCCACCACTTACGAGCAGTACTTC.